The clone carrying this TCR beta chain was seen once. Deletions cut 5 bases from V and 8 bases from J, with 12 bases between. Germline V gene data show CDR1 as MNHEY and CDR2 as SVGEGT. The CDR3 contains 12 residues. The sample comes from a study of T cell responses to AZD1222 COVID-19 vaccine. Only in-frame clones appear in the TCRdb table, and some are missing; sequencing was by immunoSEQ multiplex PCR. The data show over 150,000 clones, approximately 87% seen once. The rearrangement joins TRBV6-2 or TRBV6-3 to TRBJ1-2; D possibly corresponds to TRBD1 (5 bases). This sample comprised peripheral blood, obtained 28 days after the second AZD1222 dose. The receptor was isolated from an adult who received the AZD1222 COVID-19 vaccine. The CDR3 DNA reads as TGTGCCAGCAGTGACGGGGCGTTCGGCTACACCTTC. Encoded protein: CASSDGAFGYTF.